The text below deals with one T cell receptor beta chain. The antigen is unknown. CDR1 is LGHNA and CDR2 is YNFKEQ in the germline V gene. CDR3 size: 13 residues. Trimming pared 5 bases from V and 3 bases from J, leaving 10 bases between. These data originate in a study of cytomegalovirus exposure and HLA in healthy donors. Broader study findings: Across donors, most TCRs were seen rarely, yet some public ones were widespread. In an earlier analysis, most TCR beta V segments were productive about 87% or about 30% of the time.

Amplification used 60 Vbeta primers and 13 Jbeta primers. Clones were read by immunoSEQ multiplex PCR, and TCRdb kept only the in-frame ones, dropping some. The table shows 150,000 to 200,000 clones, with around four fifths occurring only once. Sequenced sample: PBMCs. This chain links TRBV4-2 with TRBJ1-1, with a possible D match to TRBD1 (6 bases). This clonotype was obtained from a man aged 40-49 years in good health and CMV-seropositive. The CDR3 here is CASSAHRDTEAFF. DNA of the CDR3: TGTGCCAGCAGCGCCCACAGGGACACTGAAGCTTTCTTT.